Each of the 26 T cell receptor beta chains below was sequenced from the same sample in a study of monozygotic twins with inflammatory bowel disease. TCRdb re-called the 5' RACE reads and catalogs CDR3 proteins one per entry, DNA excluded. With 350,000 to 400,000 distinct CDR3 sequences in the sample, the ten largest clones hold about 2.5%. The source material was blood. These receptors were obtained from a human donor with ulcerative colitis or Crohn's disease, or a healthy co-twin of an affected twin (not recorded which).

CDR3 loop: CAISPTGANYEQYF. The chain carries TRBV10-3 and TRBJ2-7; there is no DNA to check the TCRdb D call of TRBD1. CDR3 size: 14 residues. Germline-derived CDR1 and CDR2 are ENHRY and SYGVKD.

V usage is TRBV28 and J usage is TRBJ1-4; the TRBD1 assignment by TCRdb is unverifiable without DNA. The germline gives CDR1 MDHEN, CDR2 SYDVKM. This CDR3 is built from 17 residues. Here the CDR3 reads CASSLPGTDGNWEKLFF.

J is TRBJ1-1 and V is TRBV6-2 or TRBV6-3. Germline assignment: CDR1 MNHEY and CDR2 SVGEGT. The CDR3 extends over 14 amino acids. The CDR3 region is CASSYVAGNTEAFF.

The J gene is TRBJ2-7, the V gene TRBV6-1; as DNA is missing, the TRBD2 call by TCRdb cannot be tested. CDR1 is MNHNS and CDR2 is SASEGT in the germline V gene. The CDR3 has 14 amino acids. CDR3 in amino acids: CASRETSGEYEQYF.

The chain is built from TRBV6-1 and TRBJ1-5; TCRdb's D gene call, TRBD1, goes unchecked for lack of DNA. Germline lookup yields CDR1 MNHNS and CDR2 SASEGT. This CDR3 has 15 residues. This CDR3 reads CASSPGPGVNQPQHF.

This sequence joins TRBV2 and TRBJ2-2; as DNA is missing, the TRBD2 call by TCRdb cannot be tested. This CDR3 is built from 14 residues. Looked up from germline, CDR1 is SNHLY and CDR2 is FYNNEI. CDR3 in amino acids: CASRGSVNTGELFF. The full variable domain, rest sourced from reference TRBV2 and TRBJ2-2, is EPEVTQTPSHQVTQMGQEVILRCVPISNHLYFYWYRQILGQKVEFLVSFYNNEISEKSEIFDDQFSVERPDGSNFTLKIRSTKLEDSAMYFCASRGSVNTGELFFGEGSRLTVL.

V usage is TRBV7-9 and J usage is TRBJ1-4; TCRdb calls TRBD1, which cannot be checked without DNA. The CDR3 length is 15 residues. Germline V gene lookup returns CDR1 SEHNR and CDR2 FQNEAQ (reference sequence). The CDR3 is CASSRTGNLNEKLFF.

V usage is TRBV5-1 and J usage is TRBJ1-1; there is no DNA to check the TCRdb D call of TRBD1. This CDR3 is 12 amino acids long. The germline CDR1 and CDR2 sequences are SGHRS and YFSETQ. The CDR3 sequence: CASSFPGDEAFF.

The gene calls are TRBV9 and TRBJ2-2; the D call from TCRdb, TRBD1, cannot be confirmed without DNA. CDR1 and CDR2 (germline): SGDLS, YYNGEE. The CDR3 extends over 16 amino acids. The CDR3 reads CASSVARDRVTGELFF. Drawing the rest from reference TRBV9 and TRBJ2-2, the complete variable domain is DSGVTQTPKHLITATGQRVTLRCSPRSGDLSVYWYQQSLDQGLQFLIQYYNGEERAKGNILERFSAQQFPDLHSELNLSSLELGDSALYFCASSVARDRVTGELFFGEGSRLTVL.

The chain links TRBV20-1 to TRBJ1-1; TCRdb names TRBD1, which stays unverified in the absence of DNA. Germline CDR1 and CDR2: DFQATT and SNEGSKA (reference sequence). CDR3 size: 15 residues. The CDR3 sequence: CSAPRTPRGNAEAFF.

The chain couples TRBV12-3 or TRBV12-4 to TRBJ2-4. The CDR3 extends over 13 amino acids. The CDR3 here is CASSGSAKNIQYF.

V gene TRBV28 combines with J gene TRBJ1-5; TCRdb picks TRBD1, but there is no DNA to check that call. CDR1 and CDR2 (germline): MDHEN, SYDVKM. The CDR3 length is 15 residues. This CDR3 reads CASSYGGGSNQPQHF.

This chain connects TRBV9 to TRBJ2-3; TCRdb selects TRBD2, and the lack of DNA leaves this call unchecked. CDR3 length equals 15 residues. Germline V gene sequence: CDR1 SGDLS, CDR2 YYNGEE. The CDR3 reads CASSVGGGATDTQYF.

The chain carries TRBV10-3 and TRBJ1-2. CDR1 is ENHRY, CDR2 SYGVKD, per germline. The CDR3 sequence is 15 residues long. CDR3 region: CAISDGRGVRGGYTF.

The J gene is TRBJ2-3, the V gene TRBV6-2 or TRBV6-3. From germline, CDR1 is MNHEY and CDR2 SVGEGT. The CDR3 loop spans 15 amino acids. The CDR3 reads CASSFHQGTTDTQYF.

The V and J genes are TRBV7-3 and TRBJ2-6; checking the TCRdb D call of TRBD1 is not possible without DNA. From germline, CDR1 is SGHTA and CDR2 FQGTGA. The CDR3 totals 17 residues. CDR3 protein: CASREDRDLSGANVLTF. The entire variable domain, with the rest obtained from reference TRBV7-3 and TRBJ2-6, is as follows: GAGVSQTPSNKVTEKGKYVELRCDPISGHTALYWYRQSLGQGPEFLIYFQGTGAADDSGLPNDRFFAVRPEGSVSTLKIQRTERGDSAVYLCASREDRDLSGANVLTFGAGSRLTVL.

The rearrangement uses TRBV5-1 and TRBJ2-1. The CDR3 has 13 amino acids. Looked up from germline, CDR1 is SGHRS and CDR2 is YFSETQ. CDR3 sequence: CASRRSGYNEQFF.

This chain's CDR3 is CASSLESGEGYNEQFF. The chain is built from TRBV5-1 and TRBJ2-1. The CDR3 totals 16 residues. Per germline, CDR1 SGHRS and CDR2 YFSETQ.

J is TRBJ2-1 and V is TRBV7-2; the D call of TRBD1 rests on TCRdb alone, since no DNA is present to check it. The CDR3 is made up of 15 amino acids. Germline V lookup: CDR1 SGHTA, CDR2 FQGNSA. The CDR3 sequence: CASSPQGLTYNEQFF.

The J gene is TRBJ1-1, the V gene TRBV28; the TRBD1 assignment by TCRdb is unverifiable without DNA. The CDR3 totals 17 residues. Germline lookup yields CDR1 MDHEN and CDR2 SYDVKM. CDR3 loop: CASSLTGGAVSNTEAFF.

The CDR3 spells CASSPLRTSGGELFF. The chain is built from TRBV7-2 and TRBJ2-2; absent DNA, TCRdb's TRBD1 call cannot be checked. Germline-derived CDR1 and CDR2 are SGHTA and FQGNSA. This CDR3 spans 15 amino acids.

Here the CDR3 reads CASSLIGSATDTQYF. The chain employs TRBV11-1 and TRBJ2-3; checking the TCRdb D call of TRBD2 is not possible without DNA. Looked up from germline, CDR1 is SGHAT and CDR2 is FQDESV (reference sequence). The CDR3 totals 15 residues.

The chain links TRBV6-1 to TRBJ2-3; checking the TCRdb D call of TRBD1 is not possible without DNA. The CDR3 is made up of 15 amino acids. Germline V gene sequence: CDR1 MNHNS, CDR2 SASEGT. The CDR3 protein is CASTRGTASTDTQYF.

This rearrangement joins TRBV5-5 to TRBJ2-1. The CDR3 contains 16 residues. Germline V lookup: CDR1 SGHKS, CDR2 YYEKEE (reference sequence). CDR3 sequence: CASSAGLTGRFDEQFF.

J is TRBJ1-5 and V is TRBV20-1. Germline CDR1 and CDR2: DFQATT and SNEGSKA (reference sequence). The CDR3 is 14 amino acids. CDR3: CSAREGLLNQPQHF.

The rearrangement uses TRBV5-4 and TRBJ1-1; TCRdb's D gene call, TRBD1, goes unchecked for lack of DNA. The germline gives CDR1 SGHNT, CDR2 YYREEE (reference sequence). CDR3 size: 15 residues. The CDR3 reads CASSLARGGATEAFF.